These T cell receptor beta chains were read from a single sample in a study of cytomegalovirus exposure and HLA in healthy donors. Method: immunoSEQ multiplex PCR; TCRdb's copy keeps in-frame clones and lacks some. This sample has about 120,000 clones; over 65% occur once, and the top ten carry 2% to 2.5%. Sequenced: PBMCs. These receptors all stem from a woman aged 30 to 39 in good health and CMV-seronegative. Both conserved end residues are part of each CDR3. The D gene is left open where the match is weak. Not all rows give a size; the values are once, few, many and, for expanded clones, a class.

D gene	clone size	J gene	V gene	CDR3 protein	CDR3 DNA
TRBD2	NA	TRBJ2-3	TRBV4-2	CASSQTGTSGLRDTQYF	TGTGCCAGCAGCCAAACCGGGACTAGCGGGCTCAGGGATACGCAGTATTTT
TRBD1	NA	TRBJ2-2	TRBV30	CAWKKQGGWTGELFF	TGTGCCTGGAAGAAACAGGGGGGTTGGACCGGGGAGCTGTTTTTT
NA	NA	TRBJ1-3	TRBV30	CAWSVGAPSIYF	TGTGCCTGGAGTGTAGGGGCCCCCTCCATATATTTT
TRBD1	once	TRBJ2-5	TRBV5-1	CASSFRQGGETQYF	TGCGCCAGCAGCTTTCGACAGGGCGGGGAGACCCAGTACTTC
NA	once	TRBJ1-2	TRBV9	CASSSRPGGRNYGYTF	TGTGCCAGCAGCAGCCGGCCCGGGGGACGTAACTATGGCTACACCTTC
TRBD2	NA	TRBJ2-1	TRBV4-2	CASSQGLAGYNEQFF	TGTGCCAGCAGCCAAGGACTAGCGGGGTACAATGAGCAGTTCTTC
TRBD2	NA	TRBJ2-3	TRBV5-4	CASKGGGAPDTQYF	TGTGCCAGCAAGGGCGGGGGGGCCCCAGATACGCAGTATTTT
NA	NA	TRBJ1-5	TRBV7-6	CASSFFPGGLGDQPQHF	TGTGCCAGCAGCTTTTTTCCGGGGGGCCTGGGGGATCAGCCCCAGCATTTT
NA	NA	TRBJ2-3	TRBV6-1	CASSEDTGDFTDTQYF	TGTGCCAGCAGTGAAGACACAGGGGACTTCACAGATACGCAGTATTTT
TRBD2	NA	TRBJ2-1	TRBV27	CASSFLPRGAYNEQFF	TGTGCCAGCAGTTTTCTGCCTCGGGGGGCCTACAATGAGCAGTTCTTC
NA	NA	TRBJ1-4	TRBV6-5	CASSYGGAGEKLFF	TGTGCCAGCAGTTACGGGGGGGCAGGTGAAAAACTGTTTTTT
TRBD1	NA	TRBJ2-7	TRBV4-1	CASSQARQGPYEQYF	TGCGCCAGCAGCCAAGCGAGACAGGGGCCCTACGAGCAGTACTTC
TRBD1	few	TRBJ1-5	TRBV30	CAWKTGGGNQPQHF	TGTGCCTGGAAAACAGGGGGCGGCAATCAGCCCCAGCATTTT
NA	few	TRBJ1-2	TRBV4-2	CASSHPTAEGYGYTF	TGTGCCAGCAGCCATCCTACAGCCGAGGGCTATGGCTACACCTTC
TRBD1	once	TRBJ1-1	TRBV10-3	CAISPRDRGYTEAFF	TGTGCCATCAGCCCTAGGGACAGGGGATACACTGAAGCTTTCTTT
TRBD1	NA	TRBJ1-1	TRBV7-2	CASSPQTGAGNTEAFF	TGTGCCAGCAGCCCACAGACAGGGGCGGGTAACACTGAAGCTTTCTTT
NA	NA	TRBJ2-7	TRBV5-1	CASSLAGTLNEQYF	TGCGCCAGCAGCTTGGCTGGGACACTGAACGAGCAGTACTTC
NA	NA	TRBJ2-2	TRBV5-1	CASSGGEYTGELFF	TGCGCCAGCAGCGGGGGCGAGTACACCGGGGAGCTGTTTTTT
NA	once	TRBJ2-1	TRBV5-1	CASSLGNSPEQFF	TGCGCCAGCAGCTTGGGCAACAGCCCGGAGCAGTTCTTC
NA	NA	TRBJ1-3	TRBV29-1	CSAETGVSNTIYF	TGCAGCGCCGAGACCGGGGTCTCGAACACCATATATTTT
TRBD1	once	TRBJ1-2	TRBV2	CASRETGGYYGYTF	TGTGCCAGCAGAGAGACAGGGGGATACTATGGCTACACCTTC
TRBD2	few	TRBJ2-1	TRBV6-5	CASSLVGGVNEQFF	TGTGCCAGCAGCCTCGTTGGGGGGGTCAATGAGCAGTTCTTC
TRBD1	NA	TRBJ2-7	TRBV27	CASSPQLDRTYEQYF	TGTGCCAGCAGCCCTCAGTTGGACAGGACCTACGAGCAGTACTTC
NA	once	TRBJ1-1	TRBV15	CATSRVLRTEAFF	TGTGCCACCAGCAGAGTCCTGAGGACTGAAGCTTTCTTT
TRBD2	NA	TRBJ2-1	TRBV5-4	CASSLDIASGDEQFF	TGTGCCAGCAGCTTGGATATTGCTAGCGGGGATGAGCAGTTCTTC
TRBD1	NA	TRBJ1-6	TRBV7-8	CASSLTGGGSPLHF	TGTGCCAGCAGCTTAACAGGGGGAGGTTCACCCCTCCACTTT
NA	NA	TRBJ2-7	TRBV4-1	CASSQVGDTSYEQYF	TGCGCCAGCAGCCAAGTGGGGGACACATCCTACGAGCAGTACTTC
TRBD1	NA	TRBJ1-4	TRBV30	CAWSRDREQWEANEKLFF	TGTGCCTGGAGTCGGGACAGGGAACAATGGGAAGCTAATGAAAAACTGTTTTTT
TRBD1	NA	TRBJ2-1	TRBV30	CAWSRTGEYNEQFF	TGTGCCTGGAGTAGGACAGGGGAGTACAATGAGCAGTTCTTC
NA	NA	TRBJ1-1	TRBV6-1	CASSEILGNTEAFF	TGTGCCAGCAGTGAGATCCTAGGGAACACTGAAGCTTTCTTT
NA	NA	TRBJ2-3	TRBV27	CGTREWGGTDTQYF	TGTGGAACCCGGGAGTGGGGGGGCACAGATACGCAGTATTTT
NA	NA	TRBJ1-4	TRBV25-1	CASSYRQATNEKLFF	TGTGCCAGCAGTTATAGACAGGCAACTAATGAAAAACTGTTTTTT
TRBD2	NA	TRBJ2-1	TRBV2	CASRRTSGGISYNEQFF	TGTGCCAGCAGGAGGACTAGCGGGGGGATTTCCTACAATGAGCAGTTCTTC
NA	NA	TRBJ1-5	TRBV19	CAGGEISNQPQHF	TGTGCCGGAGGGGAGATTAGCAATCAGCCCCAGCATTTT
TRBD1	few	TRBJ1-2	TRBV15	CATSRYRGPIYGYTF	TGTGCCACCAGCAGATACAGGGGCCCCATCTATGGCTACACCTTC
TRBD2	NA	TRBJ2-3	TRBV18	CASSPRLAGGPTLTHTQYF	TGTGCCAGCTCACCAAGACTAGCGGGGGGCCCCACACTCACGCATACGCAGTATTTT
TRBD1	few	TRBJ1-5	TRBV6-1	CASSGQGHQPQHF	TGTGCCAGCAGTGGACAGGGACATCAGCCCCAGCATTTT